This T cell receptor beta chain derives from a study of early T cells in non-severe SARS-CoV-2 infection (dated by TCRdb to the early 2020s). About the investigation overall: Because TCR sequencing was done on bulk RNA from unsorted whole blood, the alpha and beta chains could not be paired.

Its CDR3 holds 14 amino acids, cysteine through phenylalanine. The sequence is cut down to CDR3 DNA, 42 bases in frame from base 1. Trimming costs V 0 bases and J 3 bases, and their ends lie 9 bases apart. CDR1 and CDR2 are drawn from the germline V gene: KGHSH, LQKENI. Preparation of the library involved 5' RACE. The run used a NextSeq 500. In the TCR library protocol, unique molecular identifiers were attached to individual cDNA molecules to correct for PCR bias and sequencing error. Both TCR alpha and beta chains were sequenced, and tight co-correlation was observed between alpha and beta sequence abundances in each sample. The paper's processing steps were these. Decombinator V4 was used to annotate TCR sequences for V gene, J gene and CDR3. Expanded TCRs were defined as changing significantly between any two time points under a Poisson model with p below 0.0001. TCR abundances were normalised to the total number of TCRs sequenced in each sample and reported as counts per million. TRAV1-2 paired with TRAJ12, TRAJ20 or TRAJ33 defined MAIT TCRs, while TRAV10 paired with TRAJ18 defined iNKT TCRs. VDJdb, accessed 1 November 2021, was searched for CMV, EBV and SARS-CoV-2 annotated TCRs, excluding TCRs annotated for multiple antigens. The raw public data were reprocessed by TCRdb itself: fastp quality trimming at Q25, MiXCR clonotype calling, in-frame beta chains only. One record per CDR3 amino acid sequence lists the most common genes and DNA. V and J calls and clone size were set by TCRdb, not the authors. This sample gives 70,000 to 95,000 distinct CDR3 sequences in total; about 11% of them show up just once. Clones ranked in the top ten supply roughly 4.7% of the sample.

On this clonotype itself: Its antigen remains undetermined. A much larger clone lies a single base off, so this may be a read error.

Broad study findings and their caveats: VDJdb matching was skewed toward anti-spike CD8 responses and likely underestimated virus-specific expansions, missing private and CD4 specificities.

The study was a case-control design nested within a healthcare worker cohort in London, UK, with weekly nasopharyngeal swab PCR tests and blood sampling. Healthcare workers were recruited during the week of the UK lockdown, between 23 and 31 March 2020, and followed weekly for up to about 15 weeks. The sample comprised whole blood. The chain employs TRBV18 and TRBJ2-7, with no confident D gene call. This sequence originates from an adult who was a healthcare worker with PCR-confirmed SARS-CoV-2 infection or an uninfected control (not recorded which). The nucleotide sequence is TGTGCCAGCTCACCACCAGACACTAACTACGAGCAGTACTTC. Translated, this gives CASSPPDTNYEQYF.